The present T cell receptor (beta chain) was sequenced within a study of T cell changes during pregnancy in multiple sclerosis. Clones were sequenced by immunoSEQ multiplex PCR, and TCRdb holds only the in-frame ones, with some missing. The sample lists around 20,000 clones; approximately 89% were seen once. The CDR3 covers 12 residues. Looked up from germline, CDR1 is MNHEY and CDR2 is SMNVEV (reference sequence). With 5 bases clipped from V and 5 bases from J, the junction kept 2 bases outside the gene matches. The chain links TRBV27 to TRBJ1-1, with TRBD1 matching 7 bases. This specimen consisted of CD8+ T cells from peripheral blood mononuclear cells, obtained after pregnancy. The sequence was collected from a female donor in good health, enrolled as a control in a pregnancy study. CDR3 loop: CASSHRGTEAFF. The CDR3 DNA reads as TGTGCCAGCAGTCACAGGGGTACTGAAGCTTTCTTT.